The rows below give T cell receptor beta chains drawn from one sample of a study of shared clonotypes between healthy human individuals. Some clones are missing from TCRdb's copy, which holds only in-frame ones; the method was immunoSEQ multiplex PCR. The sample comprises more than 2 million clones, just under 95% of which are singletons, and around 1.1% rests with the top ten. Sequencing was performed on naive CD8+ T cells sorted from blood. These receptors were obtained from a man younger than 35 in good health. Each CDR3 is given with its conserved first and last residue. Fields, in order: J gene, D gene, clone size, V gene, CDR3 DNA, CDR3 protein. The D gene is left open where the match is weak. Clone size appears in some rows only: once, few, many, or a class for an expanded clone.

J gene: TRBJ2-1
D gene: .
clone size: .
V gene: TRBV5-1
CDR3 DNA: TGCGCCAGCAGCTTGGTGCCGGACGAATACAATGAGCAGTTCTTC
CDR3 protein: CASSLVPDEYNEQFF

J gene: TRBJ2-7
D gene: TRBD2
clone size: .
V gene: TRBV4-1
CDR3 DNA: TGCGCCAGCAGCCAAGCTGCGACTAGCGGTTACGAGCAGTACTTC
CDR3 protein: CASSQAATSGYEQYF

J gene: TRBJ2-7
D gene: TRBD1
clone size: .
V gene: TRBV27
CDR3 DNA: TGTGCCAGCAGCGACAGGGTTGCCTACGAGCAGTACTTC
CDR3 protein: CASSDRVAYEQYF

J gene: TRBJ2-7
D gene: TRBD2
clone size: .
V gene: TRBV6-5
CDR3 DNA: TGTGCCAGCAGGGAGCGGGAGGCTGGCTACGAGCAGTACTTC
CDR3 protein: CASREREAGYEQYF

J gene: TRBJ2-1
D gene: .
clone size: .
V gene: TRBV10-3
CDR3 DNA: TGTGCCATCAGTGAGCCTGATAAGGAATCCTACAATGAGCAGTTCTTC
CDR3 protein: CAISEPDKESYNEQFF

J gene: TRBJ1-2
D gene: .
clone size: .
V gene: TRBV30
CDR3 DNA: TGTGCCTGGAGTGGGGAAGGGACGTCCATTGAACCTATCCCCTATGGCTGCACCTTC
CDR3 protein: CAWSGEGTSIEPIPYGCTF

J gene: TRBJ2-2
D gene: .
clone size: .
V gene: TRBV6-4
CDR3 DNA: TGTGCCAGCAGTGTCGAGGATGACACCGGGGAGCTGTTTTTT
CDR3 protein: CASSVEDDTGELFF

J gene: TRBJ2-7
D gene: .
clone size: .
V gene: TRBV29-1
CDR3 DNA: TGCAGCGTTGTTCTGGGTGGTTCCTACGAGCAGTACTTC
CDR3 protein: CSVVLGGSYEQYF

J gene: TRBJ1-1
D gene: .
clone size: .
V gene: TRBV13
CDR3 DNA: TGTGCCAGCGGGGAACAGGGCTTCACTGAAGCTTTCTTT
CDR3 protein: CASGEQGFTEAFF

J gene: TRBJ1-2
D gene: TRBD1
clone size: .
V gene: TRBV27
CDR3 DNA: TGTGCCAGCAGTCCCACGGACAGGTCCAACTATGGCTACACCTTC
CDR3 protein: CASSPTDRSNYGYTF

J gene: TRBJ1-2
D gene: .
clone size: .
V gene: TRBV10-1
CDR3 DNA: TGCGCCAGCAAGGTCACAGGACCTTATCAGCCGTATGGCTACACCTTC
CDR3 protein: CASKVTGPYQPYGYTF

J gene: TRBJ2-7
D gene: TRBD1
clone size: .
V gene: TRBV5-4
CDR3 DNA: TGTGCCAGCAGCTCCGGACAGGGTGACCTATTCGGGCAGTACTTC
CDR3 protein: CASSSGQGDLFGQYF

J gene: TRBJ2-7
D gene: .
clone size: once
V gene: TRBV5-7
CDR3 DNA: TGTGCCAGCAGCTTGGACCAAAAATGGGCTTACACCTACGAGCAGTACTTC
CDR3 protein: CASSLDQKWAYTYEQYF

J gene: TRBJ2-7
D gene: .
clone size: .
V gene: TRBV27
CDR3 DNA: TGTGCCAGCAGTTTCCTAGGCCCTCTCGGTCCTCCATCCGAGCAGTACTTC
CDR3 protein: CASSFLGPLGPPSEQYF

J gene: TRBJ2-3
D gene: TRBD1
clone size: .
V gene: TRBV5-1
CDR3 DNA: TGCGCCAGCAGCTTGGCCGGACAGGGGAGCGCAGATACGCAGTATTTT
CDR3 protein: CASSLAGQGSADTQYF

J gene: TRBJ2-2
D gene: TRBD1
clone size: .
V gene: TRBV5-6
CDR3 DNA: TGTGCCAGCAGCCTGCAGGGACAGCACGGCGGGGAGCTGTTTTTT
CDR3 protein: CASSLQGQHGGELFF

J gene: TRBJ2-3
D gene: TRBD2
clone size: .
V gene: TRBV9
CDR3 DNA: TGTGCCAGCAGCGGAAGCGGGGGCCGCGAGAGAGATACGCAGTATTTT
CDR3 protein: CASSGSGGRERDTQYF

J gene: TRBJ2-7
D gene: .
clone size: once
V gene: TRBV9
CDR3 DNA: TGTGCCAGCAGCGTACTGACAGGCCTTGGGTACGAGCAGTACTTC
CDR3 protein: CASSVLTGLGYEQYF

J gene: TRBJ1-1
D gene: TRBD1
clone size: .
V gene: TRBV7-9
CDR3 DNA: TGTGCCAGCAGCTTCGGACAGGGGCCCACTGAAGCTTTCTTT
CDR3 protein: CASSFGQGPTEAFF

J gene: TRBJ2-1
D gene: TRBD1
clone size: .
V gene: TRBV5-1
CDR3 DNA: TGCGCCAGCAGCCCGGGGACAGGGGGCGGCAATGAGCAGTTCTTC
CDR3 protein: CASSPGTGGGNEQFF

J gene: TRBJ1-1
D gene: .
clone size: few
V gene: TRBV4-2
CDR3 DNA: TGTGCCAGCAGCCAAGATGAAGGCGCTATGAACACTGAAGCTTTCTTT
CDR3 protein: CASSQDEGAMNTEAFF

J gene: TRBJ1-1
D gene: .
clone size: .
V gene: TRBV5-4
CDR3 DNA: TGTGCCAGCAGCTTGTTTCCAGAGACGAACACTGAAGCTTTCTTT
CDR3 protein: CASSLFPETNTEAFF

J gene: TRBJ1-2
D gene: TRBD1
clone size: .
V gene: TRBV12-5
CDR3 DNA: TGTGCTAGTGGTTTGGGGGACAGGGAGGATGGCTACACCTTC
CDR3 protein: CASGLGDREDGYTF

J gene: TRBJ2-7
D gene: TRBD1
clone size: .
V gene: TRBV7-2
CDR3 DNA: TGTGCCAGCAGCCTTGACAGGGGCCACGAGCAGTACTTC
CDR3 protein: CASSLDRGHEQYF

J gene: TRBJ1-2
D gene: .
clone size: .
V gene: TRBV12-5
CDR3 DNA: TGTGCTAGTGGTTTGGGGACGAGCTATGGCTACACCTTC
CDR3 protein: CASGLGTSYGYTF

J gene: TRBJ2-2
D gene: .
clone size: few
V gene: TRBV19
CDR3 DNA: TGTGCCAGTACCAACATTGGCGGGGAGCTGTTTTTT
CDR3 protein: CASTNIGGELFF

J gene: TRBJ2-7
D gene: .
clone size: .
V gene: TRBV7-9
CDR3 DNA: TGTGCCAGCAGCTTATGGGGCACGATGAGCTACGAGCAGTACTTC
CDR3 protein: CASSLWGTMSYEQYF

J gene: TRBJ2-7
D gene: TRBD2
clone size: .
V gene: TRBV27
CDR3 DNA: TGTGCCAGCAGTCTAGCGGGAGGGACCTACGAGCAGTACTTC
CDR3 protein: CASSLAGGTYEQYF

J gene: TRBJ1-2
D gene: TRBD1
clone size: .
V gene: TRBV28
CDR3 DNA: TGTGCCAGCAGTCTATCCGGGACAGGGGATGGCTACACCTTC
CDR3 protein: CASSLSGTGDGYTF

J gene: TRBJ1-1
D gene: .
clone size: .
V gene: TRBV5-4
CDR3 DNA: TGTGCCAGCAGCTCGGGTTTGTTGAACACTGAAGCTTTCTTT
CDR3 protein: CASSSGLLNTEAFF

J gene: TRBJ2-2
D gene: .
clone size: .
V gene: TRBV27
CDR3 DNA: TGTGCCAGCAGTTTTCTGGGACCCACGAACACCGGGGAGCTGTTTTTT
CDR3 protein: CASSFLGPTNTGELFF

J gene: TRBJ2-3
D gene: .
clone size: .
V gene: TRBV30
CDR3 DNA: TGTGCCTGGAGTGTACAGGCAGGCACAGATACGCAGTATTTT
CDR3 protein: CAWSVQAGTDTQYF

J gene: TRBJ2-7
D gene: .
clone size: .
V gene: TRBV7-9
CDR3 DNA: TGTGCCACCCGGGACGGCGAGCAGTACTTC
CDR3 protein: CATRDGEQYF

J gene: TRBJ1-3
D gene: .
clone size: .
V gene: TRBV5-1
CDR3 DNA: TGCGCCAGCAGCTTGGCGCCAGCCTCTGGAAACACCATATATTTT
CDR3 protein: CASSLAPASGNTIYF

J gene: TRBJ2-1
D gene: TRBD2
clone size: once
V gene: TRBV11-2
CDR3 DNA: TGTGCCAGCAGCCTTCGGGGGGTCCACAATGAGCAGTTCTTC
CDR3 protein: CASSLRGVHNEQFF

J gene: TRBJ2-1
D gene: TRBD1
clone size: .
V gene: TRBV29-1
CDR3 DNA: TGCAGCGTTGGGGCCGGGACAGGGGACTACAATGAGCAGTTCTTC
CDR3 protein: CSVGAGTGDYNEQFF

J gene: TRBJ2-7
D gene: TRBD2
clone size: once
V gene: TRBV6-1
CDR3 DNA: TGTGCCAGCAGTGACGGACTAGCGGGAGGCTACGAGCAGTACTTC
CDR3 protein: CASSDGLAGGYEQYF

J gene: TRBJ1-1
D gene: TRBD1
clone size: .
V gene: TRBV2
CDR3 DNA: TGTGCCAGCAGTGGACAGGGGGTCTCTGAAGCTTTCTTT
CDR3 protein: CASSGQGVSEAFF

J gene: TRBJ1-2
D gene: .
clone size: .
V gene: TRBV4-3
CDR3 DNA: TGCGCCAGCAGCCAAGAGACTCAGCGGGGCTACACCTTC
CDR3 protein: CASSQETQRGYTF

J gene: TRBJ2-5
D gene: .
clone size: .
V gene: TRBV30
CDR3 DNA: TGTGCCTGGGGACAGCCCTTAGAGCAGTACTTC
CDR3 protein: CAWGQPLEQYF

J gene: TRBJ2-2
D gene: .
clone size: .
V gene: TRBV6-6
CDR3 DNA: TGTGCCAGCATTGAGGATACCGGGGAGCTGTTTTTT
CDR3 protein: CASIEDTGELFF

J gene: TRBJ1-2
D gene: .
clone size: .
V gene: TRBV6-1
CDR3 DNA: TGTGCCACGGAAAGGCAGGCGACCTATGGCTACACCTTC
CDR3 protein: CATERQATYGYTF

J gene: TRBJ1-2
D gene: TRBD1
clone size: .
V gene: TRBV7-9
CDR3 DNA: TGTGCCAGCAGCTTAGGGACAGGCTTTAATGGCTACACCTTC
CDR3 protein: CASSLGTGFNGYTF

J gene: TRBJ1-2
D gene: .
clone size: .
V gene: TRBV20-1
CDR3 DNA: TGCAGTGCTAGAGGGGAGGAGGGCTACACCTTC
CDR3 protein: CSARGEEGYTF

J gene: TRBJ2-1
D gene: TRBD1
clone size: .
V gene: TRBV13
CDR3 DNA: TGTGCCAGCAGCGGGCCGGGACAGGTGACATACAATGAGCAGTTCTTC
CDR3 protein: CASSGPGQVTYNEQFF

J gene: TRBJ2-3
D gene: TRBD2
clone size: once
V gene: TRBV6-5
CDR3 DNA: TGTGCCAGCAGTTCCACTAGCGGGGGGTACACAGATACGCAGTATTTT
CDR3 protein: CASSSTSGGYTDTQYF

J gene: TRBJ2-7
D gene: .
clone size: .
V gene: TRBV27
CDR3 DNA: TGTGCCAGCAGCCCCTACCGGGGGCCAGCCTACGAGCAGTACTTC
CDR3 protein: CASSPYRGPAYEQYF

J gene: TRBJ2-7
D gene: TRBD1
clone size: once
V gene: TRBV13
CDR3 DNA: TGTGCCAGCAGCCTAGGGACAGAGGCTTCCTACGAGCAGTACTTC
CDR3 protein: CASSLGTEASYEQYF

J gene: TRBJ2-5
D gene: .
clone size: .
V gene: TRBV9
CDR3 DNA: TGTGCCAGCGCGGGGTGGCAAGAGACCCAGTACTTC
CDR3 protein: CASAGWQETQYF

J gene: TRBJ2-7
D gene: .
clone size: .
V gene: TRBV5-6
CDR3 DNA: TGTGCCAGCAGCTCTGAGACAGCCTACGAGCAGTACTTC
CDR3 protein: CASSSETAYEQYF

J gene: TRBJ2-5
D gene: .
clone size: .
V gene: TRBV7-9
CDR3 DNA: TGTGCCAGCAGCCACATACCCGAAGAGACCCAGTACTTC
CDR3 protein: CASSHIPEETQYF

J gene: TRBJ2-5
D gene: .
clone size: few
V gene: TRBV18
CDR3 DNA: TGTGCCAGCTCACCAGACAGATCAGAGACCCAGTACTTC
CDR3 protein: CASSPDRSETQYF

J gene: TRBJ2-1
D gene: .
clone size: .
V gene: TRBV2
CDR3 DNA: TGTGCCAGCAGTCGAGTGGACGGTTCTCCCTACAATGAGCAGTTCTTC
CDR3 protein: CASSRVDGSPYNEQFF

J gene: TRBJ2-7
D gene: .
clone size: .
V gene: TRBV27
CDR3 DNA: TGTGCCAGCAGTTTAAGAGGGGTGCTCTACGAGCAGTACTTC
CDR3 protein: CASSLRGVLYEQYF

J gene: TRBJ2-7
D gene: .
clone size: once
V gene: TRBV6-5
CDR3 DNA: TGTGCCAGCAGTTACTCCACAGGGGAGGACTCCTACGAGCAGTACTTC
CDR3 protein: CASSYSTGEDSYEQYF

J gene: TRBJ1-2
D gene: .
clone size: .
V gene: TRBV6-6
CDR3 DNA: TGTGCCAGCAGTTTATCCCGAGCCGGGACGGACGTAGGCTACACCTTC
CDR3 protein: CASSLSRAGTDVGYTF

J gene: TRBJ2-1
D gene: TRBD2
clone size: .
V gene: TRBV7-9
CDR3 DNA: TGTGCCAGCAGCCCTGGTGATAGCGGGATTACCTACAATGAGCAGTTCTTC
CDR3 protein: CASSPGDSGITYNEQFF

J gene: TRBJ1-1
D gene: .
clone size: .
V gene: TRBV11-2
CDR3 DNA: TGTGCCAGCAGCCTTACCATGGACCTGGCTGAAGCTTTCTTT
CDR3 protein: CASSLTMDLAEAFF